Each of the 5 T cell receptor beta chains below was sequenced from the same sample in a study of cytomegalovirus exposure and HLA in healthy donors. Profiled with immunoSEQ multiplex PCR; TCRdb holds only in-frame clones, not every one. The sample yields 57,000 or so clones, 90% to 95% seen once. The sample taken for sequencing was PBMCs. All receptors derive from a woman in her 30s in good health and CMV-seronegative.

The rearrangement uses TRBV11-3 and TRBJ2-3; perhaps TRBD2 as D (6 bases). The CDR3 loop spans 16 amino acids. V dropped 1 base and J dropped 3 bases, with 14 bases sitting between them. In germline, CDR1 is SGHNT, CDR2 YENEEA. The CDR3 protein is CASSLGREWATDTQYF. The CDR3 DNA sequence: TGTGCCAGCAGCTTAGGACGGGAGTGGGCGACAGATACGCAGTATTTT. The full variable domain, with the rest looked up from reference TRBV11-3 and TRBJ2-3, is EAGVVQSPRYKIIEKKQPVAFWCNPISGHNTLYWYLQNLGQGPELLIRYENEEAVDDSQLPKDRFSAERLKGVDSTLKIQPAELGDSAVYLCASSLGREWATDTQYFGPGTRLTVL.

V is TRBV19 and J is TRBJ1-5; 8 positions match TRBD1. J lost 3 bases, V lost 10 bases, and 11 bases had no gene match. Germline CDR1 and CDR2: LNHDA and SQIVND (reference sequence). The CDR3 sequence is 15 residues long. The CDR3 nucleotides read TGTGCCACGAGAAAGGACAGGGCGAACAATCAGCCCCAGCATTTT. It translates to CATRKDRANNQPQHF.

This chain connects TRBV6-6 to TRBJ1-3; possible D gene TRBD1, 6 bases. The CDR3 sequence is 13 residues long. With 6 bases removed from V and 5 bases from J, the gap between germline ends came to 11 bases. Germline V gene sequence: CDR1 MNHNY, CDR2 SVGAGI (reference sequence). CDR3 region: CASRDSHRNTIYF. CDR3 sequence (DNA): TGTGCCAGCAGGGACAGCCATAGAAACACCATATATTTT.

This clone was found once. The chain has TRBV5-4 and TRBJ1-1, with D perhaps TRBD1 (5 bases). Trimming cost V 6 bases and J 1 base, with 13 bases left between them. Per the germline V gene, CDR1 is SGHNT and CDR2 is YYREEE (reference sequence). This CDR3 region has 14 residues. CDR3 protein: CASTRARENTEAFF. The CDR3 coding sequence is TGTGCCAGCACCCGGGCCAGGGAGAACACTGAAGCTTTCTTT.

The V gene is TRBV19, the J gene TRBJ1-5; unclear D gene. This CDR3 spans 14 amino acids. V gave up 3 bases and J gave up 5 bases, with 11 bases separating them. The germline gives CDR1 LNHDA, CDR2 SQIVND (reference sequence). CDR3 loop: CASSIGRIDQPQHF. The CDR3, as DNA: TGTGCCAGTAGTATTGGTCGAATAGATCAGCCCCAGCATTTT.